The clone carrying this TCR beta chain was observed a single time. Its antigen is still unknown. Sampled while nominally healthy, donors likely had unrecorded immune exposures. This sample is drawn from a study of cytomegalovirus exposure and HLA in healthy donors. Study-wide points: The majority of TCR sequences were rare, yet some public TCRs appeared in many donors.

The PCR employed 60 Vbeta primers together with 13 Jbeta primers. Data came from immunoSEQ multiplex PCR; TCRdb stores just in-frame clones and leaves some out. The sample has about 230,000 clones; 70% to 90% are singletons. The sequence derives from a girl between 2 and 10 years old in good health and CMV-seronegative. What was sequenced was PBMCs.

CDR3 amino acids: CASSLIGRGETQYF. As DNA, the CDR3 is TGTGCCAGCAGCTTAATCGGGAGGGGGGAGACCCAGTACTTC. This chain connects TRBV7-3 to TRBJ2-5; 8 nucleotides align to TRBD2. CDR1 SGHTA and CDR2 FQGTGA come from the germline V gene. The CDR3 runs 14 residues. Losses at the gene ends were 1 base for V and 5 bases for J; bases not matched to a gene: 3.